This TCR beta chain was captured by sequencing in a study of cytomegalovirus exposure and HLA in healthy donors. Study-wide context: The same platform as the roughly 700 first-cohort repertoires was used for the 95 to 150 validation repertoires, a later analysis reported.

Produced via immunoSEQ multiplex PCR; TCRdb's table is partial and in-frame only. The sample gives around 52,000 clones, just over 85% of which show up once; over 6.5% is in the top ten. This clone showed up just a few times. Antigen: not known. Study-level findings and limits: CMV antigen specificity of three CMV-associated chains was confirmed in vitro. Cytomegalovirus-associated TCR beta chains were listed, numbering roughly 150. According to reports, the classifier identified cytomegalovirus status with high specificity and sensitivity.

Material for sequencing was PBMCs. The TCR sequence derives from a woman in her thirties in good health and CMV-seronegative.

The CDR3, as DNA: TGTGCCAGCATCTTGACAGGAAACACCGGGGAGCTGTTTTTT. This codes for CASILTGNTGELFF. This chain joins TRBV6-1 and TRBJ2-2; D might be TRBD1 (6 bases). Between the trimmed V and J ends, which lost 7 bases and 2 bases, there was a span of 11 bases. The CDR3 has 14 residues. CDR1 is MNHNS and CDR2 is SASEGT in the germline V gene.